The rows below give T cell receptor beta chains drawn from one sample of a study of blood T cells in healthy people across ages. TCRdb processed the 5' RACE reads anew with MiXCR; each CDR3 protein has one entry. The sample has about 1.5 million distinct CDR3 sequences, approximately 42% seen once. The sequencing sample was made of blood. Source of these receptors: a woman between 18 and 30 years old in good health. Each CDR3 is given with its conserved first and last residue. Fields, in order: J gene, clone size, D gene, V gene, CDR3 DNA, CDR3 protein. A D gene is named only where the DNA matches it firmly. Where a row states a size, it is once, few, many or the class of an expanded clone; other rows omit it.

j_gene: TRBJ2-5; abundance: .; d_gene: .; v_gene: TRBV20-1; CDR3nt: TGCAGTGCTAGGCCTAGTGGCGGCAAAGAGACCCAGTACTTC; CDR3aa: CSARPSGGKETQYF
j_gene: TRBJ2-1; abundance: many; d_gene: TRBD2; v_gene: TRBV4-3; CDR3nt: TGCGCCAGCAGCCAAGTCTCTAGCGGGGGTTACAATGAGCAGTTCTTC; CDR3aa: CASSQVSSGGYNEQFF
j_gene: TRBJ2-1; abundance: .; d_gene: TRBD2; v_gene: TRBV27; CDR3nt: TGTGCCAGCAGTCCCCAACCTAGCGGATCCTACAATGAGCAGTTCTTC; CDR3aa: CASSPQPSGSYNEQFF
j_gene: TRBJ1-4; abundance: .; d_gene: .; v_gene: TRBV5-1; CDR3nt: TGCGCCAGCAGCTTGGGGACATCGGGAGGGGGGCTGTTTTTT; CDR3aa: CASSLGTSGGGLFF
j_gene: TRBJ1-1; abundance: .; d_gene: .; v_gene: TRBV29-1; CDR3nt: TGCAGCGTTGGTGGGACGATGAACACTGAAGCTTTCTTT; CDR3aa: CSVGGTMNTEAFF
j_gene: TRBJ1-5; abundance: .; d_gene: .; v_gene: TRBV15; CDR3nt: TGTGCCACCAGAGGATTGGGGCAGAGCAATCAGCCCCAGCATTTT; CDR3aa: CATRGLGQSNQPQHF
j_gene: TRBJ1-4; abundance: .; d_gene: .; v_gene: TRBV12-3/TRBV12-4; CDR3nt: TGTGCCAGCAGCCCCGGACAGAACAGTAATGAAAAACTGTTTTTT; CDR3aa: CASSPGQNSNEKLFF
j_gene: TRBJ1-2; abundance: once; d_gene: TRBD1; v_gene: TRBV7-9; CDR3nt: TGTGCCAGCAGAAATTTGGCACCTGACAGGGATGCTATCGATGGCTACACCTTC; CDR3aa: CASRNLAPDRDAIDGYTF
j_gene: TRBJ2-5; abundance: once; d_gene: TRBD2; v_gene: TRBV12-3/TRBV12-4; CDR3nt: TGTGCCAGCACCGCCTCTCCGGGGACTAACAAGACCCAGTACTTC; CDR3aa: CASTASPGTNKTQYF
j_gene: TRBJ2-1; abundance: .; d_gene: .; v_gene: TRBV10-3; CDR3nt: TGTGCCATCAGTGGGGCGGTCGGCCTTGAGCAGTTCTTC; CDR3aa: CAISGAVGLEQFF
j_gene: TRBJ2-3; abundance: .; d_gene: .; v_gene: TRBV21-1; CDR3nt: TGTGCCAGCAGCAAAAGAGGGGGGGGTAGGGGATGTGATACGCAGTATTTT; CDR3aa: CASSKRGGGRGCDTQYF
j_gene: TRBJ1-5; abundance: .; d_gene: .; v_gene: TRBV5-1; CDR3nt: TGCGCCAGCAGCTGGCGACAGCGATATAGCAATCAGCCCCAGCATTTT; CDR3aa: CASSWRQRYSNQPQHF
j_gene: TRBJ2-7; abundance: .; d_gene: TRBD2; v_gene: TRBV28; CDR3nt: TGTGCCAGCAGTCTAAGACTAGCGGCTACCAACAATGAGCAGTACTTC; CDR3aa: CASSLRLAATNNEQYF
j_gene: TRBJ2-1; abundance: .; d_gene: .; v_gene: TRBV28; CDR3nt: TGTGCCAGCAGTTTAAAGTGGGGGAAGGGATACAATGAGCAGTTCTTC; CDR3aa: CASSLKWGKGYNEQFF
j_gene: TRBJ2-7; abundance: few; d_gene: TRBD2; v_gene: TRBV29-1; CDR3nt: TGCAGCGGAAGGACTAGCGGGAGGAACGAGCAGTACTTC; CDR3aa: CSGRTSGRNEQYF
j_gene: TRBJ2-7; abundance: .; d_gene: .; v_gene: TRBV20-1; CDR3nt: TGCAGTGCTAGAGATGGGTCCGGGACGGTGACCTACGAGCAGTACTTC; CDR3aa: CSARDGSGTVTYEQYF
j_gene: TRBJ2-3; abundance: few; d_gene: .; v_gene: TRBV4-3; CDR3nt: TGCGCCAGCAGCCAAGGGCTAGCTCCAGATACGCAGTATTTT; CDR3aa: CASSQGLAPDTQYF
j_gene: TRBJ2-7; abundance: .; d_gene: .; v_gene: TRBV9; CDR3nt: TGTGCCGGCAGCGTCGCCCTATCATCCTACGAGCAGTACTTC; CDR3aa: CAGSVALSSYEQYF
j_gene: TRBJ1-1; abundance: once; d_gene: .; v_gene: TRBV12-5; CDR3nt: TGTGCTAGTGACCTCTCGGGTAACACTGAAGCTTTCTTT; CDR3aa: CASDLSGNTEAFF
j_gene: TRBJ1-2; abundance: .; d_gene: .; v_gene: TRBV7-9; CDR3nt: TGTGCCAGCAGCCTGGCAGGCAGCGATAACTATGGCTACACCTTC; CDR3aa: CASSLAGSDNYGYTF
j_gene: TRBJ1-1; abundance: .; d_gene: .; v_gene: TRBV6-2/TRBV6-3; CDR3nt: TGTGCCAGCAGTGCTATTAGGGGGATCAACACTGAAGCTTTCTTT; CDR3aa: CASSAIRGINTEAFF
j_gene: TRBJ2-3; abundance: .; d_gene: .; v_gene: TRBV28; CDR3nt: TGTGCCAGCACGCCCTCGATCACAGATACGCAGTATTTT; CDR3aa: CASTPSITDTQYF
j_gene: TRBJ1-2; abundance: few; d_gene: .; v_gene: TRBV6-4; CDR3nt: TGTGCCAGCAGTGACGTCTGGGGGCCTACTAACTATGGCTACACCTTC; CDR3aa: CASSDVWGPTNYGYTF
j_gene: TRBJ2-1; abundance: .; d_gene: TRBD1; v_gene: TRBV9; CDR3nt: TGTGCCAGCAGCGTAGGGGGACAGGGATTCTACAATGAGCAGTTCTTC; CDR3aa: CASSVGGQGFYNEQFF
j_gene: TRBJ2-5; abundance: few; d_gene: TRBD2; v_gene: TRBV6-6; CDR3nt: TGTGCCAGCAGTTGGACTAGCGCTCAAGAGACCCAGTACTTC; CDR3aa: CASSWTSAQETQYF
j_gene: TRBJ1-2; abundance: .; d_gene: .; v_gene: TRBV7-2; CDR3nt: TGTGCCAGCAGCGCCAGGCAGGGACTAAACTATGGCTACACCTTC; CDR3aa: CASSARQGLNYGYTF
j_gene: TRBJ1-2; abundance: .; d_gene: .; v_gene: TRBV28; CDR3nt: TGTGCCAGCAGTTTCGTAACAGGTCGAGGGGCCTATGGCTACACCTTC; CDR3aa: CASSFVTGRGAYGYTF
j_gene: TRBJ2-4; abundance: few; d_gene: .; v_gene: TRBV20-1; CDR3nt: TGCAGTGCTAGAAGGGACCAGGTCTACAAAAACATTCAGTACTTC; CDR3aa: CSARRDQVYKNIQYF
j_gene: TRBJ2-4; abundance: .; d_gene: .; v_gene: TRBV9; CDR3nt: TGTGCCAGCAGCCCCCAGGGGGGGGAGAACATTCAGTACTTC; CDR3aa: CASSPQGGENIQYF
j_gene: TRBJ2-3; abundance: .; d_gene: .; v_gene: TRBV9; CDR3nt: TGTGCCAGCAGCGTAGAAAGGTTCGGCACAGATACGCAGTATTTT; CDR3aa: CASSVERFGTDTQYF
j_gene: TRBJ1-6; abundance: few; d_gene: .; v_gene: TRBV12-3/TRBV12-4; CDR3nt: TGTGCCAGCAGTGCCATACCCCTCCACTTT; CDR3aa: CASSAIPLHF
j_gene: TRBJ2-1; abundance: few; d_gene: .; v_gene: TRBV10-3; CDR3nt: TGTGCCATCAAGTCCGACAGCTACAATGAGCAGTTCTTC; CDR3aa: CAIKSDSYNEQFF
j_gene: TRBJ2-7; abundance: .; d_gene: TRBD1; v_gene: TRBV12-3/TRBV12-4; CDR3nt: TGTGCCAGCAGTCCTACAGGGGCTACCGGCGAGCAGTACTTC; CDR3aa: CASSPTGATGEQYF
j_gene: TRBJ2-1; abundance: .; d_gene: .; v_gene: TRBV20-1; CDR3nt: TGCAGCACCCCCCGGGAAGTACAAGGTGAGCAGTTCTTC; CDR3aa: CSTPREVQGEQFF
j_gene: TRBJ1-4; abundance: .; d_gene: .; v_gene: TRBV7-2; CDR3nt: TGTGCCAGCAGCTTAGAACCTGAGGAAAAACTGTTTTTT; CDR3aa: CASSLEPEEKLFF
j_gene: TRBJ2-7; abundance: few; d_gene: .; v_gene: TRBV11-2; CDR3nt: TGTGCCAGCAGCTTAGAGGGGCAGGGGTGGTACGAGCAGTACTTC; CDR3aa: CASSLEGQGWYEQYF
j_gene: TRBJ2-3; abundance: .; d_gene: .; v_gene: TRBV24-1; CDR3nt: TGTGCCACCAGATCCGTCGGGCCGAGGGACACAGATACGCAGTATTTT; CDR3aa: CATRSVGPRDTDTQYF
j_gene: TRBJ2-3; abundance: .; d_gene: .; v_gene: TRBV28; CDR3nt: TGTGCCAGCAGTTTTATAGCTGCCACAGATACGCAGTATTTT; CDR3aa: CASSFIAATDTQYF
j_gene: TRBJ2-1; abundance: .; d_gene: .; v_gene: TRBV5-6; CDR3nt: TGTGCCAGCAGCTTTCCCGGGGCAGAGCAGTTCTTC; CDR3aa: CASSFPGAEQFF